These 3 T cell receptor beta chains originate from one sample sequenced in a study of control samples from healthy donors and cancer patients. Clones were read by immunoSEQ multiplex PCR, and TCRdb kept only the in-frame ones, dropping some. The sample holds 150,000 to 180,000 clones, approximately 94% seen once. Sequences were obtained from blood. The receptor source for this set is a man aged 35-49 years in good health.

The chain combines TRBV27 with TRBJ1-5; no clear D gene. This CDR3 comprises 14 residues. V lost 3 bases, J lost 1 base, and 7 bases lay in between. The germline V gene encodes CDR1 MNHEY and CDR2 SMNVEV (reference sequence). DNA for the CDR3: TGTGCCAGCAGTTTGGGTCCAAGCAATCAGCCCCAGCATTTT. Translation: CASSLGPSNQPQHF.

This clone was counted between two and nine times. The CDR3 reads CASSLPGMNTEAFF. The CDR3 DNA sequence: TGTGCCAGCAGCTTACCGGGAATGAACACTGAAGCTTTCTTT. The chain employs TRBV7-9 and TRBJ1-1; D call uncertain. There are 14 residues in the CDR3. Trimming took 2 bases from V and 0 from J, leaving 7 bases between them. Per the germline V gene, CDR1 is SEHNR and CDR2 is FQNEAQ (reference sequence).

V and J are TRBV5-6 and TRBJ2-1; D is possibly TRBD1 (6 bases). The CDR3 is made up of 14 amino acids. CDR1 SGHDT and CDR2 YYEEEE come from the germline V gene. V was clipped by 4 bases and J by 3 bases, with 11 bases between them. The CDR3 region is CASSARQDYNEQFF. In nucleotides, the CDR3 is TGTGCCAGCAGCGCCCGACAGGACTACAATGAGCAGTTCTTC.